This T cell receptor (beta chain) was sequenced during a study of OX40 agonist ivuxolimab in advanced cancers. The method was immunoSEQ multiplex PCR; TCRdb's version includes in-frame clones alone and lacks a portion of them. The sample lists roughly 97,000 clones, roughly 90% seen once, with under 0.8% in the top ten. Trimming removed 7 bases at V and 0 bases at J, with 9 bases between. CDR1 is SGHTA, CDR2 FQGNSA, per germline. CDR3 length: 14 amino acids. The source material was CD4+ or CD8+ T cells sorted from blood, sampled in a trial of the OX40 agonist ivuxolimab. The chain joins TRBV7-2 to TRBJ2-2; D perhaps matches TRBD1 (5 bases). This sequence originates from an adult with an advanced solid tumor such as melanoma, head and neck, liver or kidney cancer. The chain's CDR3 is CASMQGANTGELFF. The CDR3 DNA is TGTGCCAGCATGCAGGGCGCGAACACCGGGGAGCTGTTTTTT.